Shown below are 23 T cell receptor beta chains from a single sample sequenced in a study of human thymus T cells. Only in-frame clones appear in the TCRdb table, and some are missing; sequencing was by immunoSEQ multiplex PCR. The data hold about 130,000 clones, with around 94% observed a single time. Resections were taken during corrective heart surgery, and the thymus tissue came from these. Material for sequencing was thymus tissue. The receptors shown here come from a boy in the first two years of life with a congenital heart defect but otherwise immunologically healthy.

The genes are TRBV5-1 and TRBJ1-2; 8 bases fit TRBD1. CDR1 and CDR2 from the germline V gene are SGHRS and YFSETQ. CDR3 size: 15 residues. After removal of 4 bases from V and 2 bases from J, the junction contained 7 bases not matched to a gene. This CDR3 reads CASSPQDRANYGYTF. The CDR3 nucleotides are TGCGCCAGCAGCCCCCAGGACAGGGCGAACTATGGCTACACCTTC. Supplemented by reference TRBV5-1 and TRBJ1-2, the full variable domain reads KAGVTQTPRYLIKTRGQQVTLSCSPISGHRSVSWYQQTPGQGLQFLFEYFSETQRNKGNFPGRFSGRQFSNSRSEMNVSTLELGDSALYLCASSPQDRANYGYTFGSGTRLTVV.

This sequence joins TRBV10-1 and TRBJ1-2; D is perhaps TRBD1 (5 bases). The CDR3 is 19 amino acids. Between the trimmed V and J ends, which lost 6 bases and 6 bases, there was a span of 32 bases. Germline V gene sequence: CDR1 WNHNN, CDR2 SYGVQD (reference sequence). The CDR3 loop reads CASRLLGEGRGGIEDGYTF. The CDR3 nucleotides are TGCGCCAGCAGGCTACTCGGGGAGGGACGTGGCGGGATTGAAGATGGCTACACCTTC.

The rearrangement links TRBV15 to TRBJ1-1, with D possibly TRBD1 on 6 matching bases. V gave up 3 bases and J gave up 1 base, with 15 bases separating them. This CDR3 spans 16 amino acids. Germline CDR1 and CDR2: LNHNV and YYDKDF (reference sequence). As DNA, the CDR3 is TGTGCCACCAGCAGCCCTGGGGGCGGGAAGAACACTGAAGCTTTCTTT. As protein: CATSSPGGGKNTEAFF.

This chain links TRBV4-2 with TRBJ2-3; 11 bases line up with TRBD2. The CDR3 runs to 20 residues. Germline CDR1 reads LGHNA; CDR2 reads YNFKEQ. The J segment lost 1 base and the V segment lost 0 bases, leaving 12 bases of the junction unmatched. The DNA of the CDR3 is TGTGCCAGCAGCCAAGATCGAATAGCGGGGGGGCCGGACGGCACAGATACGCAGTATTTT. Its protein is CASSQDRIAGGPDGTDTQYF.

This chain uses TRBV29-1 with TRBJ2-5, with 11 bases that match TRBD2. The CDR3 loop spans 14 amino acids. V was pared by 3 bases and J by 4 bases, with 4 bases of the junction left unmatched. Per germline, CDR1 SQVTM and CDR2 ANQGSEA. CDR3 coding DNA: TGCAGCGTTGAGGATAGCGGGGGGGGAGAGACCCAGTACTTC. It yields the protein CSVEDSGGGETQYF.

This clone was found once. The chain carries TRBV11-3 and TRBJ2-1, with TRBD1 matching over 10 bases. Germline assignment: CDR1 SGHNT and CDR2 YENEEA. CDR3 length: 16 amino acids. Trimming removed 5 bases from V and 8 bases from J; junction bases left unmatched: 12. The CDR3 loop is CASSVTGTGAFHEQFF. CDR3 in DNA: TGTGCCAGCAGCGTAACCGGGACAGGGGCCTTTCATGAGCAGTTCTTC.

A remark on this clone: Relative to the germline gene, one junction end is altered; a read error may explain this. V and J are TRBV19 and TRBJ1-6; 10 bases align to TRBD1. Per germline, CDR1 LNHDA and CDR2 SQIVND (reference sequence). The CDR3 length is 14 residues. CDR3 DNA: TGTGCCAGTAGTGGGGACAGGGGTGCTTCACCCCCCCACTTT. Protein: CASSGDRGASPPHF.

The chain combines TRBV19 with TRBJ2-3; tentatively, D is TRBD1 (5 bases). The V gene's germline CDR1 is LNHDA and CDR2 SQIVND (reference sequence). This CDR3 contains 18 residues. V lost 5 bases and J lost 2, with 23 bases in between. The CDR3 reads CASSQGRAGVRATDTQYF. The CDR3 region has the DNA TGTGCCAGTAGTCAGGGAAGGGCAGGTGTTCGGGCCACAGATACGCAGTATTTT.

The genes are TRBV6-6 and TRBJ2-7; no reliable D call. There are 14 residues in the CDR3. Per germline, CDR1 MNHNY and CDR2 SVGAGI (reference sequence). The V end was cut by 5 bases, the J end by 2 bases, with 13 bases between. The CDR3 bases are TGTGCCAGCAGTGACAACCACTACCCCTACGAGCAGTACTTC. Translated, it gives CASSDNHYPYEQYF.

The chain is built from TRBV4-2 and TRBJ2-1, with 8 bases fitting TRBD2. Trimming cost V 8 bases and J 7 bases; bases outside gene matches: 10. The CDR3 is 14 residues long. CDR1 LGHNA and CDR2 YNFKEQ come from the germline V gene. CDR3 sequence (DNA): TGTGCCAGCCGGGGGGGGGCCGTGTTGAATGAGCAGTTCTTC. Translation gives CASRGGAVLNEQFF.

In this sample, this clone turned up once. The junction departs from germline at one end; a sequencing error may be responsible. J is TRBJ2-7 and V is TRBV6-5; 8 nucleotides align to TRBD1. This CDR3 has 13 residues. CDR1 is MNHEY, CDR2 SVGAGI, per germline. DNA of the CDR3: TGTGCCAGCAGCTACTTCGACAGGGGCGAGCAGTACTTC. Translation: CASSYFDRGEQYF.

The sample holds one count of this clone. The chain recombines TRBV6-4 with TRBJ2-7; D perhaps matches TRBD1 (5 bases). Germline assignment: CDR1 MRHNA and CDR2 SNTAGT. Deletions cut 5 bases from V and 3 bases from J, with 11 bases between. The CDR3 length is 13 residues. The CDR3 nucleotides read TGTGCCAGCAGTTCCTTACAGGTCTACGAGCAGTACTTC. Translated, it gives CASSSLQVYEQYF.

A single count supports this clone. The chain is built from TRBV28 and TRBJ1-1; TRBD1 matches 7 bases. Losses at the gene ends were 6 bases for V and 7 bases for J; bases not matched to a gene: 14. Germline values: CDR1 MDHEN, CDR2 SYDVKM. This CDR3 is built from 15 residues. In nucleotides, the CDR3 is TGTGCCAGCAGAAGAGGGAGGGTACAGGGGAATGAAGCTTTCTTT. Amino acids: CASRRGRVQGNEAFF.

The chain carries TRBV7-9 and TRBJ1-2; perhaps TRBD1 as D (5 bases). The ends were cut back, 4 bases at V and 4 bases at J, with 10 bases in the middle. The germline V gene encodes CDR1 SEHNR and CDR2 FQNEAQ (reference sequence). This CDR3 has 13 amino acids. The CDR3 region has the DNA TGTGCCAGCAGCTCGACAGCTTCCTATGGCTACACCTTC. Translated, it gives CASSSTASYGYTF.

The rearrangement joins TRBV28 to TRBJ1-1; 9 bases agree with TRBD1. Trimming took 7 bases from V and 2 from J; bases not matched to a gene: 17. This CDR3 has 18 residues. CDR1 and CDR2 from the germline V gene are MDHEN and SYDVKM. For the CDR3, the DNA is TGTGCCAGCACCCTGACACCGGGACAGGGATTTAGAAACACTGAAGCTTTCTTT. This encodes CASTLTPGQGFRNTEAFF.

The sample holds a few counts of this clone. The chain couples TRBV4-1 to TRBJ2-3, with no clear D. In germline, CDR1 is MGHRA, CDR2 YSYEKL. V was shortened by 0 bases and J by 1 base, with 17 bases between the two germline ends. The length of the CDR3 is 18 residues. CDR3 sequence (DNA): TGCGCCAGCAGCCAAGACCCGGATGACCATCGGGGCACAGATACGCAGTATTTT. It translates to CASSQDPDDHRGTDTQYF.

V and J are TRBV6-6 and TRBJ1-6; D is perhaps TRBD1 (6 bases). This CDR3 has 15 amino acids. Per the germline V gene, CDR1 is MNHNY and CDR2 is SVGAGI (reference sequence). V lost 5 bases, J lost 3 bases, and 11 bases lay in between. CDR3 residues: CASSGNRVYNSPLHF. The CDR3 region has the DNA TGTGCCAGCAGTGGAAACAGGGTCTATAATTCACCCCTCCACTTT.

The CDR3 DNA sequence: TGTGCCAGCAGTTTACGGGGGTTCGTAGATACGCAGTATTTT. Translation: CASSLRGFVDTQYF. The chain joins TRBV28 to TRBJ2-3; possible D gene TRBD2, 6 bases. The V end lost 2 bases, the J end lost 5 bases, and 11 bases lay between the germline ends. Germline V CDR1 and CDR2: MDHEN, SYDVKM. CDR3 length equals 14 residues.

The chain couples TRBV15 to TRBJ2-7; D is ambiguous. The germline CDR1 and CDR2 sequences are LNHNV and YYDKDF (reference sequence). This CDR3 has 15 amino acids. Trimming removed 4 bases at V and 5 bases at J, with 18 bases between. The CDR3 DNA sequence: TGTGCCACCAGCACACAATCTGGGGATGCGGACGAGCAGTACTTC. Translation: CATSTQSGDADEQYF.

The chain uses TRBV11-2 and TRBJ2-5; 10 positions agree with TRBD2. V shed 0 bases, J shed 3 bases, and the junction held 1 base outside the gene matches. The CDR3 length is 15 residues. Germline lookup yields CDR1 SGHAT and CDR2 FQNNGV. The CDR3, as DNA: TGTGCCAGCAGCTTAGATCTAGCGGGGGAAGAGACCCAGTACTTC. Protein product: CASSLDLAGEETQYF.

The chain has TRBV7-3 and TRBJ2-7; 11 nucleotides match TRBD2. The ends lost 7 bases at V and 7 bases at J; junction bases unmatched: 9. Germline-derived CDR1 and CDR2 are SGHTA and FQGTGA. The CDR3 totals 14 residues. The CDR3 reads CASTRTSGLEEQYF. The CDR3 nucleotides are TGTGCCAGCACAAGGACTAGCGGGTTGGAGGAGCAGTACTTC.

This clone was detected a few times. V usage is TRBV5-5 and J usage is TRBJ2-3, with a possible D match to TRBD1 (6 bases). Looked up from germline, CDR1 is SGHKS and CDR2 is YYEKEE (reference sequence). V gave up 6 bases and J gave up 2 bases, with 16 bases separating them. The CDR3 runs to 15 residues. CDR3 amino acids: CASTSGGPHTDTQYF. The CDR3 region has the DNA TGTGCCAGCACCTCTGGGGGCCCTCACACAGATACGCAGTATTTT.

This sequence joins TRBV4-3 and TRBJ2-7; TRBD1 aligns across 10 bases. This CDR3 region has 14 residues. Germline lookup yields CDR1 LGHNA and CDR2 YSLEER. The V and J ends lost 4 bases and 3 bases, in that order; junction bases with no gene match: 3. The CDR3 region has the DNA TGCGCCAGCAGCCCGGACAGGGGGGGCTACGAGCAGTACTTC. Translation: CASSPDRGGYEQYF.